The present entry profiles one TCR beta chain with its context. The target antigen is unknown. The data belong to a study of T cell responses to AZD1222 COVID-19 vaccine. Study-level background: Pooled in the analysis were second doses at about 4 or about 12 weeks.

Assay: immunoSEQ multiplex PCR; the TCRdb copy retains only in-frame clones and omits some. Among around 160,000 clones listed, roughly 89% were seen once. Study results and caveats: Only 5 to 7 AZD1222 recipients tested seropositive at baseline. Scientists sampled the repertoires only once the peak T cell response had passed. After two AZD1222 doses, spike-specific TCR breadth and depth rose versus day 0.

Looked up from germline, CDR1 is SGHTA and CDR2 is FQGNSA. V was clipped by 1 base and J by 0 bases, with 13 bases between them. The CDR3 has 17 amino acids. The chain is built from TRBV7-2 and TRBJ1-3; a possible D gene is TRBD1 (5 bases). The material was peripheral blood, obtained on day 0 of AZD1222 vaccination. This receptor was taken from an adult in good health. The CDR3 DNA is TGTGCCAGCAGCTTAGTAGGAGGGGCCGTCTCTGGAAACACCATATATTTT. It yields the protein CASSLVGGAVSGNTIYF. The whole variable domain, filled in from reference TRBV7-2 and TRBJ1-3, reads GAGVSQSPSNKVTEKGKDVELRCDPISGHTALYWYRQSLGQGLEFLIYFQGNSAPDKSGLPSDRFSAERTGGSVSTLTIQRTQQEDSAVYLCASSLVGGAVSGNTIYFGEGSWLTVV.